One sample yielded the 10 T cell receptor beta chains listed below, sequenced in a study of T cells in Graves' hyperthyroidism and ophthalmopathy. Amplification of TCR beta CDR3 regions used RNA as the template. The HTBI primer set drove a first-round RT-PCR of the TCR CDR3. TCRdb reanalysed the multiplex PCR reads using MiXCR and keeps one entry per CDR3 protein. The top ten clones hold about 18% of a sample with 500,000 to 600,000 distinct CDR3 sequences, 16% of them seen once. The sample was blood. These receptors came from a woman younger than 30 with Graves' hyperthyroidism.

The count of this clonotype is one. Just one base apart from a much larger clone, this may be a read error. The rearrangement uses TRBV28 and TRBJ2-7, with a weak D call TRBD2 (5 bases). CDR1 and CDR2 from the germline V gene are MDHEN and SYDVKM. Trimming removed 7 bases from V and 3 bases from J, with 10 bases in between. The CDR3 runs 12 residues. The CDR3 region is CASMGENYEQYF. The CDR3 region has the DNA TGTGCCAGCATGGGAGAGAACTACGAGCAGTACTTC.

A remark on this clonotype: This may come from a read error, since a much larger clone is one base off. This chain uses TRBV5-1 with TRBJ1-1; D gene uncertain. The length of the CDR3 is 14 residues. The germline V gene encodes CDR1 SGHRS and CDR2 YFSETQ. Here the CDR3 DNA reads TGCGCCGGCAGCAACAGTTTTTCGGACACTGAAGCTTTCTTT. Residues: CAGSNSFSDTEAFF.

V gene TRBV12-3 or TRBV12-4 combines with J gene TRBJ2-5; TRBD2 might be the D (6 bases). This CDR3 region has 12 residues. The V gene lost 3 bases and the J gene lost 12 bases, with 14 bases spanning the gap. CDR3 DNA sequence: TGTGCCAGCAGTTTGGGCGGGGCGTTTGAGTACTTC. Translating gives CASSLGGAFEYF.

This clonotype was seen ten or more times. J is TRBJ1-1 and V is TRBV18, with D hard to call. CDR3 size: 14 residues. CDR1 and CDR2 from the germline V gene are KGHSH and LQKENI. Between the trimmed V and J ends, which lost 0 bases and 7 bases, there was a span of 12 bases. Here the CDR3 DNA reads TGTGCCAGCTCACCACCGGCGGCCTACGGTGAAGCTTTCTTT. Amino acids: CASSPPAAYGEAFF.

This clonotype came up a few times. The chain links TRBV28 to TRBJ1-6; 7 positions match TRBD1. After removal of 7 bases from V and 0 bases from J, the junction contained 9 bases not matched to a gene. Germline V CDR1 and CDR2: MDHEN, SYDVKM. This CDR3 is built from 17 residues. Here the CDR3 DNA reads TGTGCCAGCACGCCATTACAGGGGAGCTCCTATAATTCACCCCTCCACTTT. This translates into CASTPLQGSSYNSPLHF.

The chain employs TRBV12-3 or TRBV12-4 and TRBJ2-1; 11 positions match TRBD2. The V and J ends lost 2 bases and 2 bases, in that order; junction bases with no gene match: 8. The CDR3 extends over 18 amino acids. CDR3 sequence reads: CASSLLSQLAGAYNEQFF. In DNA, the CDR3 is TGTGCCAGCAGTTTATTAAGTCAACTAGCGGGAGCCTACAATGAGCAGTTCTTC.

This clonotype was observed at least ten times. The chain couples TRBV6-2 or TRBV6-3 to TRBJ1-1; possible D gene TRBD1, 5 bases. The CDR3 spans 14 residues. CDR1 is MNHEY and CDR2 is SVGEGT in the germline V gene. V gave up 4 bases and J gave up 3 bases, with 12 bases separating them. DNA of the CDR3: TGTGCCAGCAGTTCCCAGGGAGGGCACACTGAAGCTTTCTTT. Encoded protein: CASSSQGGHTEAFF.

Remarks on this clonotype: The junction differs from germline at one of its ends, possibly a read error. This sequence joins TRBV5-6 and TRBJ2-5, with TRBD1 matching 10 bases. The CDR3 runs 16 residues. From germline, CDR1 is SGHDT and CDR2 YYEEEE. The CDR3 DNA sequence: TGTGCCAGCAGCTACACAAGACAGGGGGCGGAAGAGGCCCAGTACTTC. Translating it yields CASSYTRQGAEEAQYF.

The chain carries TRBV9 and TRBJ2-5; D not resolved. V gave up 3 bases and J gave up 5 bases, with 11 bases separating them. The CDR3 is made up of 13 amino acids. Germline V gene lookup returns CDR1 SGDLS and CDR2 YYNGEE. In DNA, the CDR3 is TGTGCCAGCAGCGCTGGGATGGGGGAGACCCAGTACTTC. Protein: CASSAGMGETQYF. The full variable domain, with the rest looked up from reference TRBV9 and TRBJ2-5, is DSGVTQTPKHLITATGQRVTLRCSPRSGDLSVYWYQQSLDQGLQFLIQYYNGEERAKGNILERFSAQQFPDLHSELNLSSLELGDSALYFCASSAGMGETQYFGPGTRLLVL.

This clonotype was counted a few times. The chain combines TRBV4-2 with TRBJ2-6; a weak D match, TRBD1 (5 bases). Trimming took off 1 base at V and 0 bases at J, with 10 bases between the two ends. This CDR3 contains 17 residues. The V gene's germline CDR1 is LGHNA and CDR2 YNFKEQ. CDR3 in DNA: TGTGCCAGCAGCCAAGGGACAACCAGCTCTGGGGCCAACGTCCTGACTTTC. It specifies CASSQGTTSSGANVLTF.